Below are 23 T cell receptor beta chains sequenced from a single sample in a study of identical twins. TCRdb recomputed calls from the 5' RACE reads with MiXCR, one row per CDR3 protein. The sample lists some 900,000 distinct CDR3 sequences, approximately 13% seen once, with 1.5% to 2% in the top ten. The same sample was also studied in work on yellow fever vaccine responses in identical twins.

Input material: PBMCs. Every receptor here comes from a woman between 18 and 30 years old in good health.

This sequence joins TRBV15 and TRBJ2-5; D perhaps matches TRBD1 (8 bases). The CDR3 spans 14 residues. Germline values: CDR1 LNHNV, CDR2 YYDKDF (reference sequence). Trimming cost V 3 bases and J 4 bases, with 12 bases left between them. Written as DNA, the CDR3 is TGTGCCACCAGCAGGACAGGGGAGGGAGAGACCCAGTACTTC. It codes for CATSRTGEGETQYF.

The V gene is TRBV20-1, the J gene TRBJ2-3; D is perhaps TRBD2 (6 bases). Deletions cut 3 bases from V and 7 bases from J, with 17 bases between. Looked up from germline, CDR1 is DFQATT and CDR2 is SNEGSKA (reference sequence). CDR3 length: 14 amino acids. The CDR3 sequence: CSARGLGELYTQYF. CDR3 coding DNA: TGCAGTGCTAGGGGACTGGGGGAGTTATATACGCAGTATTTT.

At least ten counts were recorded for this clonotype. This chain uses TRBV12-3 or TRBV12-4 with TRBJ2-7, with D perhaps TRBD2 (6 bases). V was cut by 6 bases and J by 0 bases, with 15 bases left in between. The CDR3 spans 15 residues. The CDR3 loop is CASSRTGLISYEQYF. The CDR3 bases are TGTGCCAGCAGCCGAACGGGACTGATCTCCTACGAGCAGTACTTC.

This clonotype has more than one count but fewer than ten. This chain joins TRBV2 and TRBJ2-1; no clear D. Germline loops: CDR1 SNHLY, CDR2 FYNNEI. The germline V and J ends were trimmed by 11 bases and 5 bases, with 10 bases remaining between them. The CDR3 sequence is 11 residues long. Written as DNA, the CDR3 is TGTGCCCGATCGGTCGACAATGAGCAGTTCTTC. Translation: CARSVDNEQFF.

This chain joins TRBV6-5 and TRBJ1-1; maybe TRBD1 (5 bases). V was pared by 2 bases and J by 4 bases, with 11 bases between. Germline values: CDR1 MNHEY, CDR2 SVGAGI. The CDR3 is 14 residues long. Here the CDR3 DNA reads TGTGCCAGCAGTTACGGGGCTGGGGGCACTGAAGCTTTCTTT. It codes for CASSYGAGGTEAFF.

This clonotype was observed a handful of times. The CDR3 bases are TGTGCCAGCAGTGAGCTAAGGCTAGAATATGGCTACACCTTC. It encodes CASSELRLEYGYTF. This chain connects TRBV6-1 to TRBJ1-2; D gene uncertain. The CDR3 runs 14 residues. Germline V lookup: CDR1 MNHNS, CDR2 SASEGT. Trimming stripped 3 bases from V and 5 bases from J, with 13 bases between.

The V gene is TRBV12-3 or TRBV12-4, the J gene TRBJ2-2; a weak D match, TRBD2 (6 bases). Trimming stripped 5 bases from V and 5 bases from J, with 21 bases between. This CDR3 spans 17 amino acids. CDR3 amino acids: CASSPGWGEARTGELFF. CDR3 nucleotides: TGTGCCAGCAGTCCAGGGTGGGGGGAGGCGAGGACCGGGGAGCTGTTTTTT.

This sequence joins TRBV5-5 and TRBJ1-4; D is unresolved. The ends were cut back, 4 bases at V and 6 bases at J, with 13 bases in the middle. The CDR3 length is 14 residues. Germline V lookup: CDR1 SGHKS, CDR2 YYEKEE (reference sequence). The CDR3 DNA follows: TGTGCCAGCAGCCGTGTGGGTCCGTATGAAAAACTGTTTTTT. This translates into CASSRVGPYEKLFF.

The chain employs TRBV2 and TRBJ2-7; 7 bases are a match to TRBD2. The CDR3 runs 15 residues. After removal of 2 bases from V and 3 bases from J, the junction contained 7 bases not matched to a gene. Germline V gives CDR1 SNHLY, CDR2 FYNNEI. The chain's CDR3 is CASSEWRASGYEQYF. CDR3 sequence (DNA): TGTGCCAGCAGTGAATGGAGGGCTAGCGGCTACGAGCAGTACTTC.

V is TRBV5-1 and J is TRBJ2-2; D is ambiguous. Germline CDR1 SGHRS, CDR2 YFSETQ. The V end lost 5 bases, the J end lost 1 base, and 12 bases lay between the germline ends. CDR3 length: 15 amino acids. This CDR3 reads CASSEVVGNTGELFF. CDR3 DNA sequence: TGCGCCAGCAGTGAAGTGGTGGGGAACACCGGGGAGCTGTTTTTT.

The J gene is TRBJ2-1, the V gene TRBV5-6, with D tentatively TRBD1 (6 bases). The CDR3 has 14 amino acids. The V and J ends lost 0 bases and 8 bases respectively, with 12 bases between them. The germline V gene encodes CDR1 SGHDT and CDR2 YYEEEE. This chain's CDR3 is CASSLARGGYEQFF. CDR3 bases: TGTGCCAGCAGCTTGGCCAGGGGTGGCTATGAGCAGTTCTTC.

CDR3: CASSSPSGGPTGELFF. The CDR3 region has the DNA TGCGCCAGCAGCTCCCCTAGCGGGGGCCCCACCGGGGAGCTGTTTTTT. The J gene is TRBJ2-2, the V gene TRBV5-1; 10 nucleotides line up with TRBD2. V lost 3 bases, J lost 4 bases, and 6 bases stayed unmatched. Germline lookup yields CDR1 SGHRS and CDR2 YFSETQ. The CDR3 length is 16 residues.

This clonotype was counted between two and nine times. This chain links TRBV27 with TRBJ2-2; TRBD2 matches at 12 bases. Germline assignment: CDR1 MNHEY and CDR2 SMNVEV (reference sequence). J gave up 4 bases and V 5 bases, and 8 bases lay outside the gene matches. The CDR3 has 17 amino acids. For the CDR3, the DNA is TGTGCCAGCAGTCAGACTAGCGGGAGTATTATCACCGGGGAGCTGTTTTTT. Residues: CASSQTSGSIITGELFF.

The chain joins TRBV3-1 to TRBJ2-1; 9 bases are shared with TRBD1. Germline V gene sequence: CDR1 LGHDT, CDR2 YNNKEL (reference sequence). The CDR3 has 15 residues. Trimming took 1 base from V and 7 from J; bases not matched to a gene: 5. CDR3 protein: CASSQAGTGRNEQFF. The CDR3, as DNA: TGTGCCAGCAGCCAAGCCGGGACAGGGAGGAATGAGCAGTTCTTC.

V is TRBV5-1 and J is TRBJ2-7, with D unresolved. The germline CDR1 and CDR2 sequences are SGHRS and YFSETQ. The germline V and J ends were trimmed by 4 bases and 2 bases, with 13 bases remaining between them. The CDR3 has 14 amino acids. The CDR3 region is CASSLDAIPYEQYV. CDR3 DNA sequence: TGCGCCAGCAGCCTGGACGCAATCCCCTACGAGCAGTACGTC.

The chain recombines TRBV19 with TRBJ2-1, with 11 bases fitting TRBD2. CDR3 size: 15 residues. The germline V gene has CDR1 LNHDA and CDR2 SQIVND (reference sequence). With V trimmed by 6 bases and J by 5 bases, 6 bases remained unmatched. Here the CDR3 DNA reads TGTGCCAGTAGAACCGGGACTAGCGGTAACAATGAGCAGTTCTTC. It encodes CASRTGTSGNNEQFF. Combining the CDR3 with reference TRBV19 and TRBJ2-1 gives the whole variable domain DGGITQSPKYLFRKEGQNVTLSCEQNLNHDAMYWYRQDPGQGLRLIYYSQIVNDFQKGDIAEGYSVSREKKESFPLTVTSAQKNPTAFYLCASRTGTSGNNEQFFGPGTRLTVL.

Ten or more counts support this clonotype. V usage is TRBV27 and J usage is TRBJ1-1; D is perhaps TRBD1 (6 bases). Trimming took off 5 bases at V and 4 bases at J, with 14 bases between the two ends. This CDR3 has 14 amino acids. Germline loops: CDR1 MNHEY, CDR2 SMNVEV (reference sequence). The CDR3 here is CASSIGTFGTEAFF. DNA of the CDR3: TGTGCCAGCAGTATCGGGACATTCGGCACTGAAGCTTTCTTT.

This clonotype has a handful of counts. This chain uses TRBV12-3 or TRBV12-4 with TRBJ2-7; 8 bases are shared with TRBD2. Trimming removed 5 bases from V and 3 bases from J; junction bases left unmatched: 3. This CDR3 is built from 13 residues. CDR3: CASSDTSGYEQYF. CDR3 DNA sequence: TGTGCCAGCAGTGATACTAGCGGCTACGAGCAGTACTTC.

This clonotype was counted ten times or more. J is TRBJ2-3 and V is TRBV20-1, with no clear D. The CDR3 is 12 amino acids. Trimming removed 0 bases at V and 3 bases at J, with 4 bases between. CDR1 is DFQATT and CDR2 is SNEGSKA in the germline V gene (reference sequence). CDR3 bases: TGCAGTGCTAGAGAAGGGACAGATACGCAGTATTTT. This gives the protein CSAREGTDTQYF.

The gene calls are TRBV11-2 and TRBJ2-7; 10 bases are a match to TRBD2. The trim removed 4 bases at V and 0 bases at J, leaving 6 bases unmatched. The CDR3 covers 16 residues. Germline V gene sequence: CDR1 SGHAT, CDR2 FQNNGV. CDR3 region: CASSWRLAGASYEQYF. The CDR3 DNA reads TGTGCCAGCAGCTGGAGACTAGCGGGTGCCTCCTACGAGCAGTACTTC. The variable domain in full, with the rest retrieved from reference TRBV11-2 and TRBJ2-7, is EAGVAQSPRYKIIEKRQSVAFWCNPISGHATLYWYQQILGQGPKLLIQFQNNGVVDDSQLPKDRFSAERLKGVDSTLKIQPAKLEDSAVYLCASSWRLAGASYEQYFGPGTRLTVT.

The chain carries TRBV7-3 and TRBJ2-1; 12 positions match TRBD2. The CDR3 extends over 16 amino acids. V lost 8 bases, J lost 0 bases, and 5 bases stayed unmatched. Germline V gene sequence: CDR1 SGHTA, CDR2 FQGTGA. CDR3 coding DNA: TGTGCCAGCGGGACTAGCGGGCCCAGCTCCTACAATGAGCAGTTCTTC. This sequence encodes CASGTSGPSSYNEQFF. The variable domain in full, completed from reference TRBV7-3 and TRBJ2-1, reads GAGVSQTPSNKVTEKGKYVELRCDPISGHTALYWYRQSLGQGPEFLIYFQGTGAADDSGLPNDRFFAVRPEGSVSTLKIQRTERGDSAVYLCASGTSGPSSYNEQFFGPGTRLTVL.

The chain combines TRBV29-1 with TRBJ2-5; D possibly corresponds to TRBD2 (5 bases). The CDR3 is 14 amino acids. Between the trimmed V and J ends, which lost 2 bases and 2 bases, there was a span of 12 bases. Germline CDR1 and CDR2: SQVTM and ANQGSEA. In nucleotides, the CDR3 is TGCAGCGTTGAACCCGGAGGCGGACAAGAGACCCAGTACTTC. It translates to CSVEPGGGQETQYF.

This clonotype appeared many times. The chain couples TRBV4-1 to TRBJ2-2; D remains unclear. Trimming removed 0 bases at V and 6 bases at J, with 8 bases between. The germline V gene encodes CDR1 MGHRA and CDR2 YSYEKL. CDR3 length: 14 amino acids. CDR3: CASSQDRGAGELFF. For the CDR3, the DNA is TGCGCCAGCAGCCAAGATAGAGGAGCCGGGGAGCTGTTTTTT.